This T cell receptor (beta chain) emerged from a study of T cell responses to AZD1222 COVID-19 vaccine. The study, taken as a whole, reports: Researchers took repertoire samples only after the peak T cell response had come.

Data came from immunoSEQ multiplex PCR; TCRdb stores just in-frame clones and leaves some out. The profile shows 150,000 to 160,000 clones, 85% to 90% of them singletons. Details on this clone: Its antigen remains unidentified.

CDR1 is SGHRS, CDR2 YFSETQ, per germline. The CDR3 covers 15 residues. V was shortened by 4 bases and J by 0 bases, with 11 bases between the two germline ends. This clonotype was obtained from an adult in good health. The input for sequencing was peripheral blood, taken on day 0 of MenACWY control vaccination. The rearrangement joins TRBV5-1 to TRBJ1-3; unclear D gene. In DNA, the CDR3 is TGCGCCAGCAGCCCGACGGCTAGCTCTGGAAACACCATATATTTT. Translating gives CASSPTASSGNTIYF.